This TCR beta chain was captured by sequencing in a study of blood T cell repertoires in COVID-19. For the study at large: The United States, Italy and Spain provided the acute and convalescent COVID-19 samples.

The method was immunoSEQ multiplex PCR; TCRdb's version includes in-frame clones alone and lacks a portion of them. Here the sample spans roughly 230,000 clones, approximately 84% being singletons. The receptor was derived from a man in his forties or fifties with active or convalescent COVID-19. The sequenced sample was peripheral blood.

This CDR3 is CASSRTGSSYGYTF. As DNA, the CDR3 is TGTGCCAGTAGTAGGACAGGTTCTTCGTACGGCTACACCTTC. The rearrangement uses TRBV19 and TRBJ1-2; 7 nucleotides line up with TRBD1. CDR3 length: 14 residues. Germline values: CDR1 LNHDA, CDR2 SQIVND (reference sequence). The junction had 10 bases not matched to a gene; V was cut back by 4 bases and J by 8 bases.